In its sample, the clone carrying this TCR beta chain was seen many times. RNA transcripts provided the template for amplifying TCR beta CDR3 regions. The library came from an HTBI-primed first-round RT-PCR and a second-round multiplex PCR. TCRdb reprocessed the multiplex PCR reads via MiXCR and lists one record per CDR3 protein. In the table there are about 390,000 distinct CDR3 sequences, approximately 18% of which are singletons. This CDR3 spans 14 amino acids. V lost 3 bases and J lost 3, with 12 bases in between. This record belongs to a study of Graves' ophthalmopathy and Graves' hyperthyroidism. New diagnoses, under 2 months' duration, and ages 18 to 65 characterized the hyperthyroidism patients.

Sample: peripheral blood. The chain has TRBV12-3 or TRBV12-4 and TRBJ2-7; no definite D call. This TCR came from an adult woman with stable Graves' hyperthyroidism. The DNA of the CDR3 is TGTGCCAGCAGTTTTTACGGACCGATCTACGAGCAGTACTTC. Amino acids: CASSFYGPIYEQYF.